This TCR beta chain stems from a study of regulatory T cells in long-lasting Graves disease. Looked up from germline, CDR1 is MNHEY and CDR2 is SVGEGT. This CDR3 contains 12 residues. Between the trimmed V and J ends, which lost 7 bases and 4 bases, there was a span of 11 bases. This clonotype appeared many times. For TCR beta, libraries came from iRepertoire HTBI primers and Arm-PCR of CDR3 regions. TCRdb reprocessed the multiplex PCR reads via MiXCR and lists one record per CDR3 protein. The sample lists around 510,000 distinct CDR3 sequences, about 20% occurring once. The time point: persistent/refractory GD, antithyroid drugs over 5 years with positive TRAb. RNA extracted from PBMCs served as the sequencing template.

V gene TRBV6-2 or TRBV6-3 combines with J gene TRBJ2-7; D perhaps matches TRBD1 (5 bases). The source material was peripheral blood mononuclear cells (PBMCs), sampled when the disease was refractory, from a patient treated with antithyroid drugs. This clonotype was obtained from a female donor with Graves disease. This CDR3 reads CASTGQTYEQYF. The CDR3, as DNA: TGTGCCAGCACAGGGCAGACGTACGAGCAGTACTTC.